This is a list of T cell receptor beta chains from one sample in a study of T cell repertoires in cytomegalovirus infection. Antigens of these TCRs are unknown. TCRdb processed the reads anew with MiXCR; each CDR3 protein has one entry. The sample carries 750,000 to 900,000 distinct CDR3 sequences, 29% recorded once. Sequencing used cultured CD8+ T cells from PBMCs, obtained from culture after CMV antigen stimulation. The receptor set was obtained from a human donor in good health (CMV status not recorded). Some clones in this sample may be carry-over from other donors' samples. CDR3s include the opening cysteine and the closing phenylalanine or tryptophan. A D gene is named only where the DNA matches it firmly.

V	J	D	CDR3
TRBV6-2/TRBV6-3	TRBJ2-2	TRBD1	CASTSGTGGNTGELFF
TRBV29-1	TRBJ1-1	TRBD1	CSVVAWDREGTEAFF
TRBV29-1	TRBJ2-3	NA	CSAITDTQYF
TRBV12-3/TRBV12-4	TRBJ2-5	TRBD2	CASRYLGGVETQYF
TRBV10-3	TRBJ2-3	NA	CAISESWVTDTQYF
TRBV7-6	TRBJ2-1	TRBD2	CASSLAAGGYEQFF
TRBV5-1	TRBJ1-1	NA	CASSLYDSLNTEAFF
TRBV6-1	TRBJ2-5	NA	CASSEALAGETQYF
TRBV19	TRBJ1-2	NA	CASSLLRDGRYGYTF
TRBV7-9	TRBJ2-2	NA	CASSPSSAGELFF
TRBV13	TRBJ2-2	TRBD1	CASSLTGDYTGELFF
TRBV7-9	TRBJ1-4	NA	CASSFPGGDEKLFF
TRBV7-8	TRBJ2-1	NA	CASSLALGDLYNEQFF
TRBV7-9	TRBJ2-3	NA	CASSLVVAEFTDTQYF
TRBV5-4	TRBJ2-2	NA	CASSYPGLSNTGELFF
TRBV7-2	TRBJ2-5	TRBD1	CAGSSTGGLETQYF
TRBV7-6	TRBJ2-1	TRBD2	CASSFRLADPLRNEQFF
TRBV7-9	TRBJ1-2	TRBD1	CASSRQIGTDYGYTF
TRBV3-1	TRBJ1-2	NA	CASSVGRHYGYTF
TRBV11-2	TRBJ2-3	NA	CASSLDETASTDTQYF
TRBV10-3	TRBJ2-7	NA	CAISLGTRAEQYF
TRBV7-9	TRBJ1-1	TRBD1	CASSNILHLGQGIGTEAFF
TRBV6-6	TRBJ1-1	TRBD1	CASSTQGAGTEAFF
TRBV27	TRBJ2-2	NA	CASSLYRGGTGELFF
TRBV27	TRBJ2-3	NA	CASSLKYADTQYF
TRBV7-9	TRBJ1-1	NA	CASSLAPSRGEDTEAFF
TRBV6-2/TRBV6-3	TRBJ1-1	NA	CASSFPDTTNTEAFF
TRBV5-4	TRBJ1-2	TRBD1	CASRGFTGVYGYTF
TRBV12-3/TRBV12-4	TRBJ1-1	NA	CASRVDRYIDTEAFF
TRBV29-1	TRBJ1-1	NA	CSVSRVGVNTEAFF
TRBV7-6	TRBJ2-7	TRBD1	CASSLASGTGGYEQYF
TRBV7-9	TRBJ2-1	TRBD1	CASSPVDRGRDEQFF
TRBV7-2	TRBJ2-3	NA	CASSLSSGTDTQYF
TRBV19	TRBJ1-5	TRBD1	CASSTGQGAYQPQHF
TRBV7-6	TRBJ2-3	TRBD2	CASSLVVAGHTDTQYF
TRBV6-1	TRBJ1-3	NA	CASSLGFTGNTIYF
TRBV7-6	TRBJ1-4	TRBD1	CASSSGQGARGSEKLFF
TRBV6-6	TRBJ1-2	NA	CASDPTGLYGYTF
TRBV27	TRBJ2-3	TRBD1	CASSSLRGRNADTQYF
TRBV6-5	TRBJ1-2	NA	CASSYLVGGYGYTF
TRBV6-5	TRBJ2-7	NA	CASSYSHSYEQYF
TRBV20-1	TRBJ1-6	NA	CSARPRTPKSPLHF
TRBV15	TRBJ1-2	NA	CATSRVGKSGYTF
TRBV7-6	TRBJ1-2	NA	CASSLALGGDGHGYTF